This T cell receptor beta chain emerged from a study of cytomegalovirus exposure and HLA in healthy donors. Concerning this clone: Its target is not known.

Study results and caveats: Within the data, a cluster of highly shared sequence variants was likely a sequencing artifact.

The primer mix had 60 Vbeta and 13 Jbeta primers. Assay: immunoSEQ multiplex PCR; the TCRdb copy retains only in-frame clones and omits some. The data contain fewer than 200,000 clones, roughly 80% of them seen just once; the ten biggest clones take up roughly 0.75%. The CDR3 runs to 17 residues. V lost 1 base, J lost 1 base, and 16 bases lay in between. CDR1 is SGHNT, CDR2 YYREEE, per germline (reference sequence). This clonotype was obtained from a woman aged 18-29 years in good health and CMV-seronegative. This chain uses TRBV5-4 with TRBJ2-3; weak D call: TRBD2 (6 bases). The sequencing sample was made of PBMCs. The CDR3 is CASSLPLAGVGTDTQYF. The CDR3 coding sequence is TGTGCCAGCAGCTTGCCACTAGCAGGAGTGGGCACAGATACGCAGTATTTT.